The 14 T cell receptor beta chains reported below all come from one sample, sequenced in a study of cytomegalovirus exposure and HLA in healthy donors. Vbeta (60) and Jbeta (13) primers were used in the PCR. This table comes from immunoSEQ multiplex PCR, and its TCRdb copy is limited to in-frame clones, with some not included. The listing contains 150,000 or so clones. The sequenced sample was PBMCs. These receptors were collected from a woman aged 45-65 years in good health and CMV-seronegative.

This chain links TRBV10-3 with TRBJ2-1; D might be TRBD1 (6 bases). The germline gives CDR1 ENHRY, CDR2 SYGVKD. Trimming removed 3 bases at V and 3 bases at J, with 12 bases between. The CDR3 sequence is 15 residues long. This CDR3 is CAISDSDRDYNEQFF. The CDR3 coding sequence is TGTGCCATCAGTGACTCGGACAGAGACTACAATGAGCAGTTCTTC.

V gene TRBV9 combines with J gene TRBJ1-1, with D maybe TRBD1 (6 bases). Deletions cut 2 bases from V and 5 bases from J, with 16 bases between. Germline CDR1 reads SGDLS; CDR2 reads YYNGEE. The CDR3 is made up of 15 amino acids. The CDR3 DNA is TGTGCCAGCAGCGTCCAGGGACAAACAGCGACTGAAGCTTTCTTT. Amino acids: CASSVQGQTATEAFF.

This sequence joins TRBV5-1 and TRBJ2-7, with D tentatively TRBD2 (5 bases). This CDR3 contains 14 residues. V was shortened by 4 bases and J by 0 bases, with 11 bases between the two germline ends. CDR1 and CDR2 (germline): SGHRS, YFSETQ. CDR3 loop: CASSQEAFSYEQYF. The CDR3, as DNA: TGCGCCAGCAGCCAGGAGGCCTTCTCCTACGAGCAGTACTTC.

The chain joins TRBV9 to TRBJ2-3, with 7 nucleotides matching TRBD1. Germline trimming cut 2 bases from V and 0 bases from J; bases unmatched to any gene: 3. Germline V gene sequence: CDR1 SGDLS, CDR2 YYNGEE. The CDR3 runs to 15 residues. In nucleotides, the CDR3 is TGTGCCAGCAGCGTGACAGGGAGTAGCACAGATACGCAGTATTTT. Protein sequence: CASSVTGSSTDTQYF.

The V call is TRBV15, the J call TRBJ2-7; a weak D match, TRBD1 (6 bases). Germline V gives CDR1 LNHNV, CDR2 YYDKDF (reference sequence). V lost 0 bases and J lost 3, with 9 bases in between. CDR3 length: 14 residues. CDR3: CATSRDRGGYEQYF. The CDR3 DNA follows: TGTGCCACCAGCAGAGATCGAGGGGGCTACGAGCAGTACTTC. Combining the CDR3 with reference TRBV15 and TRBJ2-7 gives the whole variable domain DAMVIQNPRYQVTQFGKPVTLSCSQTLNHNVMYWYQQKSSQAPKLLFHYYDKDFNNEADTPDNFQSRRPNTSFCFLDIRSPGLGDTAMYLCATSRDRGGYEQYFGPGTRLTVT.

The chain joins TRBV11-1 to TRBJ2-7; maybe TRBD2 (6 bases). Germline V gene lookup returns CDR1 SGHAT and CDR2 FQDESV (reference sequence). The length of the CDR3 is 14 residues. V dropped 1 base and J dropped 3 bases, with 10 bases sitting between them. Here the CDR3 DNA reads TGTGCCAGCAGCTTAGGGGGACTGGACTACGAGCAGTACTTC. Its protein product is CASSLGGLDYEQYF.

The genes are TRBV29-1 and TRBJ2-4; D is perhaps TRBD1 (6 bases). Germline V gene lookup returns CDR1 SQVTM and CDR2 ANQGSEA. The CDR3 loop spans 14 amino acids. V was clipped by 5 bases and J by 0 bases, with 11 bases between them. Written as DNA, the CDR3 is TGCAGCGTTAAGGGGGTGGTAGCCAAAAACATTCAGTACTTC. It specifies CSVKGVVAKNIQYF.

Comment on this clone: The sample holds other DNA sequences that translate to the same CDR3. The chain recombines TRBV5-1 with TRBJ2-3; D uncertain. This CDR3 spans 13 amino acids. Trimming stripped 0 bases from V and 1 base from J, with 3 bases between. Per the germline V gene, CDR1 is SGHRS and CDR2 is YFSETQ. The chain's CDR3 is CASSLGGTDTQYF. The CDR3 DNA sequence: TGCGCCAGCAGCTTGGGCGGCACAGATACGCAGTATTTT.

The V call is TRBV29-1, the J call TRBJ2-3; D uncertain. This CDR3 is built from 15 residues. V was trimmed by 4 bases and J by 0 bases, leaving 14 bases between them. Germline loops: CDR1 SQVTM, CDR2 ANQGSEA. The CDR3: CSVGVRKSSTDTQYF. The CDR3 nucleotides are TGCAGCGTTGGAGTGCGCAAATCTAGCACAGATACGCAGTATTTT.

The genes are TRBV4-2 and TRBJ1-1; 7 bases align to TRBD1. The CDR3 runs 15 residues. Germline CDR1 is LGHNA and CDR2 is YNFKEQ. J was trimmed by 0 bases and V by 1 base; bases with no gene match: 2. CDR3 DNA: TGTGCCAGCAGCCAAGGAGGGGGCATGAACACTGAAGCTTTCTTT. Translation gives CASSQGGGMNTEAFF.

The J gene is TRBJ2-7, the V gene TRBV29-1, with 7 bases lining up with TRBD1. CDR3 length equals 13 residues. J lost 5 bases, V lost 0 bases, and 4 bases had no gene match. Germline values: CDR1 SQVTM, CDR2 ANQGSEA. The CDR3 DNA reads TGCAGCGTTGAAGAAAGCAGGGGGAACGAGCAGTACTTC. Translated: CSVEESRGNEQYF.

The chain links TRBV7-8 to TRBJ2-7; 9 bases agree with TRBD1. V gave up 6 bases and J gave up 5 bases; unmatched junction bases: 8. Germline loops: CDR1 SGHVS, CDR2 FQNEAQ. The CDR3 length is 14 residues. The CDR3 is CASRLSRQGDEQYF. CDR3 nucleotides: TGTGCCAGCAGGTTATCTAGACAGGGGGACGAGCAGTACTTC.

The genes are TRBV5-4 and TRBJ2-1, with D uncertain. In germline, CDR1 is SGHNT, CDR2 YYREEE (reference sequence). The V gene lost 1 base and the J gene lost 6 bases, with 8 bases spanning the gap. The CDR3 is 13 amino acids. CDR3 DNA: TGTGCCAGCAGCTTGATTCCTAGCAATGAGCAGTTCTTC. This encodes CASSLIPSNEQFF.

V and J are TRBV7-8 and TRBJ1-1, with D uncertain. This CDR3 contains 13 residues. V lost 8 bases and J lost 1, with 11 bases in between. Germline V gene sequence: CDR1 SGHVS, CDR2 FQNEAQ. Here the CDR3 DNA reads TGTGCCAGCGGGCGGGCGAGGAACACTGAAGCTTTCTTT. This codes for CASGRARNTEAFF.